This TCR beta chain was captured in a study of PD-1 blockade in mismatch repair-deficient tumors. The CDR3 length is 14 residues. CDR1 is SGDLS and CDR2 is YYNGEE in the germline V gene. V lost 5 bases to trimming and J lost 1 base, with 12 bases between them. The repertoire was sequenced with immunoSEQ multiplex PCR; TCRdb's copy has only in-frame clones and lacks some. This table holds some 66,000 clones, about 87% found once. This sample comprised peripheral blood, obtained 52 weeks after starting pembrolizumab. V and J are TRBV9 and TRBJ2-5, with a weak D call TRBD2 (6 bases). This receptor was identified in an adult with mismatch repair-deficient cancer. CDR3 nucleotide sequence: TGTGCCAGCAGTCCCGCGGGACTCCAAGAGACCCAGTACTTC. This encodes CASSPAGLQETQYF. Full variable domain (remainder filled in from reference TRBV9 and TRBJ2-5): DSGVTQTPKHLITATGQRVTLRCSPRSGDLSVYWYQQSLDQGLQFLIQYYNGEERAKGNILERFSAQQFPDLHSELNLSSLELGDSALYFCASSPAGLQETQYFGPGTRLLVL.